Following are 19 T cell receptor beta chains from one sample sequenced in a study of shared clonotypes between healthy human individuals. TCRdb's table, derived via immunoSEQ multiplex PCR, lists solely in-frame clones and lacks some. The sample includes a few million clones, 85% to 95% of them seen just once. Sequencing input: naive CD4+ T cells from PBMCs. Indicated subset: CD45RA+ positively selected. These receptors were collected from a man aged 18 to 29 in good health. Some clones in this sample may be carry-over from other donors' samples.

This sequence joins TRBV5-6 and TRBJ1-3, with unresolved D. Germline V gives CDR1 SGHDT, CDR2 YYEEEE. This CDR3 spans 16 amino acids. Trimming stripped 3 bases from V and 1 base from J, with 14 bases between. Written as DNA, the CDR3 is TGTGCCAGCAGCTCTCCAGATGGAAGGTCTGGAAACACCATATATTTT. This codes for CASSSPDGRSGNTIYF.

Only one count was recorded for this clone. The J gene is TRBJ2-7, the V gene TRBV13; 7 bases map to TRBD2. V shed 4 bases, J shed 0 bases, and the junction held 12 bases outside the gene matches. The CDR3 totals 17 residues. Germline CDR1 PRHDT, CDR2 FYEKMQ (reference sequence). For the CDR3, the DNA is TGTGCCAGCAGCTCCTTGACCGCCGCGGGAGCCTCCTACGAGCAGTACTTC. Translation gives CASSSLTAAGASYEQYF. Using reference TRBV13 and TRBJ2-7 for the parts outside the CDR3, the full variable domain is AAGVIQSPRHLIKEKRETATLKCYPIPRHDTVYWYQQGPGQDPQFLISFYEKMQSDKGSIPDRFSAQQFSDYHSELNMSSLELGDSALYFCASSSLTAAGASYEQYFGPGTRLTVT.

J is TRBJ2-2 and V is TRBV13; D not resolved. Trimming took off 3 bases at V and 1 base at J, with 9 bases between the two ends. Germline lookup yields CDR1 PRHDT and CDR2 FYEKMQ (reference sequence). The CDR3 has 15 amino acids. CDR3 region: CASSFGRMNTGELFF. The CDR3 region has the DNA TGTGCCAGCAGCTTCGGACGGATGAACACCGGGGAGCTGTTTTTT.

The table lists this clone with a count of one. V gene TRBV28 combines with J gene TRBJ1-1; 8 nucleotides line up with TRBD1. The CDR3 is made up of 16 amino acids. Germline CDR1 is MDHEN and CDR2 is SYDVKM. J gave up 8 bases and V 2 bases, and 13 bases lay outside the gene matches. CDR3 residues: CASSLRGRGRVREAFF. Here the CDR3 DNA reads TGTGCCAGCAGTTTAAGGGGCAGGGGGCGCGTCCGAGAAGCTTTCTTT.

The chain has TRBV7-9 and TRBJ1-2; 8 bases align to TRBD1. The CDR3 has 15 residues. Germline V gene sequence: CDR1 SEHNR, CDR2 FQNEAQ (reference sequence). Trimming at V came to 1 base and at J to 4 bases, leaving 5 bases not matched to a gene. The CDR3 sequence is CASSLGQGSPYGYTF. The CDR3 coding sequence is TGTGCCAGCAGCTTAGGACAGGGGTCTCCCTATGGCTACACCTTC.

V usage is TRBV5-1 and J usage is TRBJ1-1, with unresolved D. Trimming shortened V by 6 bases and J by 4 bases, and 16 bases separated the two germline ends. There are 14 residues in the CDR3. From germline, CDR1 is SGHRS and CDR2 YFSETQ. Here the CDR3 reads CASTNNPSGTEAFF. The CDR3, as DNA: TGCGCCAGCACTAATAACCCCTCGGGCACTGAAGCTTTCTTT.

This chain connects TRBV7-6 to TRBJ1-1, with unresolved D. The CDR3 totals 12 residues. The V end lost 2 bases, the J end lost 7 bases, and 8 bases lay between the germline ends. The germline CDR1 and CDR2 sequences are SGHVS and FNYEAQ. Here the CDR3 reads CASSLTTGEAFF. The CDR3 bases are TGTGCCAGCAGCTTAACTACGGGTGAAGCTTTCTTT.

The rearrangement joins TRBV5-1 to TRBJ1-1, with 10 bases lining up with TRBD1. The V and J ends lost 1 base and 3 bases, in that order; junction bases with no gene match: 3. Germline assignment: CDR1 SGHRS and CDR2 YFSETQ. The CDR3 extends over 15 amino acids. The CDR3 nucleotides read TGCGCCAGCAGCTTGCACGGGACAGGGGACACTGAAGCTTTCTTT. The encoded protein is CASSLHGTGDTEAFF.

V gene TRBV11-2 combines with J gene TRBJ2-1, with D possibly matching TRBD2 (6 bases). V lost 3 bases, J lost 5 bases, and 14 bases lay in between. Germline CDR1 SGHAT, CDR2 FQNNGV. CDR3 length equals 15 residues. This chain's CDR3 is CASSFGRRAHNEQFF. The CDR3 region has the DNA TGTGCCAGCAGCTTTGGGCGGAGGGCCCACAATGAGCAGTTCTTC.

The chain links TRBV28 to TRBJ1-1; D not certain. Trimming stripped 0 bases from V and 2 bases from J, with 7 bases between. The CDR3 length is 14 residues. CDR1 and CDR2 (germline): MDHEN, SYDVKM. As DNA, the CDR3 is TGTGCCAGCAGTTTATGGAGAGGTAACACTGAAGCTTTCTTT. It specifies CASSLWRGNTEAFF.

In regard to this clone: The sample contains more than one DNA sequence encoding this CDR3. The V call is TRBV28, the J call TRBJ2-5; TRBD1 matches 10 bases. CDR1 and CDR2 from the germline V gene are MDHEN and SYDVKM. The CDR3 runs 15 residues. V trimming: 3 bases; J trimming: 4 bases; junction bases outside the gene matches: 5. CDR3 nucleotide sequence: TGTGCCAGCAGTTTTAGGGGACAGGGGCGAGAGACCCAGTACTTC. It is translated as CASSFRGQGRETQYF.

This chain uses TRBV7-3 with TRBJ2-1; 11 positions agree with TRBD2. The CDR3 covers 19 residues. V was clipped by 0 bases and J by 3 bases; unmatched bases: 10. CDR1 and CDR2 from the germline V gene are SGHTA and FQGTGA. The CDR3 sequence: CASSLTSLAGGQLYNEQFF. The CDR3 DNA is TGTGCCAGCAGCTTAACGTCCCTAGCGGGAGGCCAACTCTACAATGAGCAGTTCTTC.

This chain uses TRBV27 with TRBJ2-7; D is uncertain. Germline CDR1 MNHEY, CDR2 SMNVEV (reference sequence). The CDR3 is 15 amino acids. Between the trimmed V and J ends, which lost 5 bases and 2 bases, there was a span of 16 bases. CDR3 nucleotides: TGTGCCAGCAGTACGCGGACCGGTGGCCCCTACGAGCAGTACTTC. Translated, it gives CASSTRTGGPYEQYF.

This clone was seen once. The genes are TRBV28 and TRBJ1-5; D not resolved. Germline values: CDR1 MDHEN, CDR2 SYDVKM. Trimming took off 7 bases at V and 5 bases at J, with 9 bases between the two ends. This CDR3 is 12 amino acids long. CDR3 bases: TGTGCCAGCATCGGAGTGCATCAGCCCCAGCATTTT. Residues: CASIGVHQPQHF. Drawing the rest from reference TRBV28 and TRBJ1-5, the complete variable domain is DVKVTQSSRYLVKRTGEKVFLECVQDMDHENMFWYRQDPGLGLRLIYFSYDVKMKEKGDIPEGYSVSREKKERFSLILESASTNQTSMYLCASIGVHQPQHFGDGTRLSIL.

This sequence joins TRBV6-5 and TRBJ2-5, with 7 bases matching TRBD2. CDR3 length equals 15 residues. With 4 bases clipped from V and 5 bases from J, the junction kept 10 bases outside the gene matches. Germline assignment: CDR1 MNHEY and CDR2 SVGAGI. The CDR3 bases are TGTGCCAGCAGTTTCGACCAGCGGGGACGGGAGACCCAGTACTTC. Translation gives CASSFDQRGRETQYF.

About this clone: The same CDR3 is also encoded by other DNA sequences in this sample. The rearrangement joins TRBV29-1 to TRBJ2-7; 7 bases agree with TRBD1. Germline loops: CDR1 SQVTM, CDR2 ANQGSEA. The CDR3 is made up of 12 amino acids. J gave up 2 bases and V 3 bases, and 1 base lay outside the gene matches. In nucleotides, the CDR3 is TGCAGCGTTGAGACAGGGACCTACGAGCAGTACTTC. Protein: CSVETGTYEQYF.

The gene calls are TRBV6-1 and TRBJ2-7, with a tentative D call TRBD1 (5 bases). The CDR3 consists of 13 residues. The ends were cut back, 2 bases at V and 4 bases at J, with 9 bases in the middle. The germline V gene encodes CDR1 MNHNS and CDR2 SASEGT. CDR3 in DNA: TGTGCCAGCAGTGAAAGGGGCCGGTACGAGCAGTACTTC. Amino acids: CASSERGRYEQYF.

This clone was found once. The gene calls are TRBV5-3 and TRBJ2-1; D is uncertain. TRBV5-3 is marked as an open reading frame, function uncertain. The CDR3 loop spans 11 amino acids. With 5 bases removed from V and 10 bases from J, the gap between germline ends came to 10 bases. CDR3 amino acids: CARRFRGEQFF. CDR3 in DNA: TGTGCCAGAAGGTTCCGAGGAGAGCAGTTCTTC.

The J gene is TRBJ2-3, the V gene TRBV2; D may match TRBD1 or TRBD2 (6 bases each). The germline V gene has CDR1 SNHLY and CDR2 FYNNEI. V was cut by 2 bases and J by 4 bases, with 13 bases left in between. CDR3 length: 15 residues. In DNA, the CDR3 is TGTGCCAGCAGTGAAAGGTCCGGGGGCGCAGATACGCAGTATTTT. Translation gives CASSERSGGADTQYF.